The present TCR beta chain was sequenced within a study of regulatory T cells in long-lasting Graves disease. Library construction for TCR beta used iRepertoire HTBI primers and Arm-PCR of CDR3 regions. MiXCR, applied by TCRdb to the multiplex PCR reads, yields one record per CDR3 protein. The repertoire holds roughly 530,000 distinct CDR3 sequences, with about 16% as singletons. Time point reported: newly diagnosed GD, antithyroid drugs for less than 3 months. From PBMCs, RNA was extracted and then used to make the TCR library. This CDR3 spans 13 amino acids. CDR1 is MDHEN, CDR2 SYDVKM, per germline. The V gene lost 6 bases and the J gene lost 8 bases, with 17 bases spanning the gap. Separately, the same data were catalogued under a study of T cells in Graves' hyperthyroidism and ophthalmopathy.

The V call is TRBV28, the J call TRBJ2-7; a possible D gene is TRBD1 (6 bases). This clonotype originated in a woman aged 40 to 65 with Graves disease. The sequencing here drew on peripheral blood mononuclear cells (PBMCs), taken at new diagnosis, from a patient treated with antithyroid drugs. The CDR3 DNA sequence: TGTGCCAGCAGCCCTAACCCGGACAGTCAGCAGTACTTC. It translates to CASSPNPDSQQYF.